What follows are 30 T cell receptor beta chains derived from one specimen sequenced in a study of response to subunit inactivated influenza vaccine. MiXCR was run by TCRdb on the RT-PCR reads, yielding one entry per CDR3 protein. This table has hundreds of thousands of distinct CDR3 sequences, approximately 15% appearing once. Sequenced here: PBMCs from blood, sampled roughly 12 days after vaccination. These TCRs come from a man aged 50-60 years who received an inactivated influenza vaccine.

The rearrangement uses TRBV7-8 and TRBJ2-7; D not certain. CDR3 length: 16 amino acids. Germline V CDR1 and CDR2: SGHVS, FQNEAQ. The V and J ends lost 1 base and 0 bases respectively, with 13 bases between them. For the CDR3, the DNA is TGTGCCAGCAGCTTAGGTCAAAAGGGATTCTCCTACGAGCAGTACTTC. It yields the protein CASSLGQKGFSYEQYF.

This chain uses TRBV3-1 with TRBJ1-1; possibly TRBD1 for D (5 bases). This CDR3 is 15 amino acids long. V lost 2 bases and J 1 base, leaving 11 bases between the germline ends. Germline V gene sequence: CDR1 LGHDT, CDR2 YNNKEL (reference sequence). CDR3 bases: TGTGCCAGCAGCCAATATACAGGCTCGAACACTGAAGCTTTCTTT. Translated: CASSQYTGSNTEAFF.

The rearrangement joins TRBV12-3 or TRBV12-4 to TRBJ2-5, with D unresolved. The CDR3 has 12 residues. The V and J ends lost 2 bases and 7 bases respectively, with 8 bases between them. CDR3 region: CASSLNTATQYF. The CDR3 nucleotides are TGTGCCAGCAGTTTAAATACTGCGACCCAGTACTTC.

This clonotype showed up just a few times. The chain carries TRBV6-1 and TRBJ2-1; D not resolved. Germline values: CDR1 MNHNS, CDR2 SASEGT. CDR3 length equals 15 residues. Trimming took off 6 bases at V and 4 bases at J, with 16 bases between the two ends. The CDR3 DNA follows: TGTGCCAGCAGCCTATTTGAGACCCCTTACAATGAGCAGTTCTTC. Its translation is CASSLFETPYNEQFF.

This clonotype has more than one count but fewer than ten. This chain links TRBV20-1 with TRBJ2-7, with 9 bases fitting TRBD1. The J segment lost 3 bases and the V segment lost 0 bases, leaving 3 bases of the junction unmatched. Per the germline V gene, CDR1 is DFQATT and CDR2 is SNEGSKA (reference sequence). CDR3 length: 14 residues. The CDR3 here is CSARDPGQGYEQYF. CDR3 coding DNA: TGCAGTGCTAGAGATCCGGGACAGGGCTACGAGCAGTACTTC.

Concerning this clonotype itself: An end of the junction differs from the germline gene, which may be a read error. The V and J genes are TRBV7-9 and TRBJ2-2; 7 bases agree with TRBD2. The germline V gene encodes CDR1 SEHNR and CDR2 FQNEAQ (reference sequence). CDR3 size: 16 residues. CDR3 bases: TGTGCCAGCAGCGCCTCTAGCGGAGCGAATACCGGGGAGCTGTTTTTT. This codes for CASSASSGANTGELFF.

This rearrangement joins TRBV7-3 to TRBJ2-5, with D uncertain. Germline V CDR1 and CDR2: SGHTA, FQGTGA. V lost 2 bases to trimming and J lost 4 bases, with 8 bases between them. There are 13 residues in the CDR3. The CDR3 region has the DNA TGTGCCAGCAGCTTATGGGGATTAGAGACCCAGTACTTC. It codes for CASSLWGLETQYF.

CDR3 region: CASTGYPNSYEQYF. The CDR3 bases are TGTGCCAGCACGGGGTACCCAAACTCCTACGAGCAGTACTTC. The rearrangement links TRBV25-1 to TRBJ2-7; the D gene is possibly TRBD2 (5 bases). Germline V lookup: CDR1 MGHDK, CDR2 SYGVNS. The CDR3 is 14 amino acids. Trimming removed 7 bases from V and 0 bases from J, with 13 bases in between.

The V call is TRBV5-1, the J call TRBJ2-3; 7 bases match TRBD1. The germline V gene has CDR1 SGHRS and CDR2 YFSETQ. CDR3 length: 17 residues. Trimming at V came to 0 bases and at J to 4 bases, leaving 11 bases not matched to a gene. CDR3 protein: CASSLAPVTGTADTQYF. The DNA of the CDR3 is TGCGCCAGCAGCTTGGCACCTGTGACAGGGACAGCAGATACGCAGTATTTT.

A few counts support this clonotype. The chain is built from TRBV30 and TRBJ2-3, with unresolved D. V lost 0 bases, J lost 8 bases, and 9 bases lay in between. From germline, CDR1 is GTSNPN and CDR2 SVGIG (reference sequence). The CDR3 has 12 residues. The CDR3 DNA reads TGTGCCTGGAGTGTCCCCGTGAGTACGCAGTATTTT. This translates into CAWSVPVSTQYF.

V gene TRBV27 combines with J gene TRBJ2-7; D possibly uses TRBD1 or TRBD2 (5 bases each). CDR3 length equals 13 residues. From germline, CDR1 is MNHEY and CDR2 SMNVEV (reference sequence). V dropped 3 bases and J dropped 5 bases, with 11 bases sitting between them. The CDR3 DNA sequence: TGTGCCAGCAGTTTCGGACGGGGCAACGAGCAGTACTTC. The encoded protein is CASSFGRGNEQYF.

Regarding this clonotype: One end of the junction fails to match germline, which may point to a read error. The chain employs TRBV5-1 and TRBJ2-1, with D perhaps matching TRBD1 or TRBD2 (5 bases each). CDR3 length: 13 amino acids. The V gene's germline CDR1 is SGHRS and CDR2 YFSETQ. The CDR3 loop is CASSPPLRDLLVF. CDR3 nucleotide sequence: TGCGCCAGCAGCCCTCCCCTCCGGGACCTACTGGTCTTC.

This chain joins TRBV10-1 and TRBJ1-1; D perhaps matches TRBD1 (5 bases). The germline V gene has CDR1 WNHNN and CDR2 SYGVQD (reference sequence). The CDR3 is 14 residues long. Trimming cost V 4 bases and J 0 bases, with 9 bases left between them. CDR3 sequence (DNA): TGCGCCAGCAGTGCAAAAGGGGTGAACACTGAAGCTTTCTTT. Residues: CASSAKGVNTEAFF.

The rearrangement links TRBV6-6 to TRBJ2-1; D gene uncertain. Germline lookup yields CDR1 MNHNY and CDR2 SVGAGI (reference sequence). V dropped 10 bases and J dropped 1 base, with 11 bases sitting between them. CDR3 length: 13 amino acids. CDR3 in DNA: TGTGCCACCGAGCGACCATCCTACAATGAGCAGTTCTTC. It yields the protein CATERPSYNEQFF.

V is TRBV28 and J is TRBJ2-5; D unclear. Germline loops: CDR1 MDHEN, CDR2 SYDVKM. V was shortened by 3 bases and J by 1 base, with 9 bases between the two germline ends. The CDR3 is made up of 14 amino acids. The CDR3 loop reads CASSFPTLQETQYF. CDR3 coding DNA: TGTGCCAGCAGTTTTCCAACACTCCAAGAGACCCAGTACTTC. Variable domain in full (rest from reference TRBV28 and TRBJ2-5): DVKVTQSSRYLVKRTGEKVFLECVQDMDHENMFWYRQDPGLGLRLIYFSYDVKMKEKGDIPEGYSVSREKKERFSLILESASTNQTSMYLCASSFPTLQETQYFGPGTRLLVL.

V usage is TRBV20-1 and J usage is TRBJ2-5, with a weak D call TRBD1 (5 bases). V dropped 6 bases and J dropped 5 bases, with 13 bases sitting between them. The CDR3 totals 12 residues. From germline, CDR1 is DFQATT and CDR2 SNEGSKA (reference sequence). The DNA of the CDR3 is TGCAGTGCGGGGTGGGGCGTGGAGACCCAGTACTTC. This translates into CSAGWGVETQYF.

V is TRBV9 and J is TRBJ2-3; either TRBD1 or TRBD2 may fit D (6 bases each). Looked up from germline, CDR1 is SGDLS and CDR2 is YYNGEE. Trimming stripped 0 bases from V and 2 bases from J, with 13 bases between. This CDR3 is built from 16 residues. The CDR3: CASSVGGGDITDTQYF. For the CDR3, the DNA is TGTGCCAGCAGCGTAGGGGGCGGGGACATCACAGATACGCAGTATTTT.

This chain connects TRBV6-7 to TRBJ2-4; TRBD1 matches 7 bases. TRBV6-7 belongs to the ORF category, with a function that is uncertain. Trimming at V came to 2 bases and at J to 1 base, leaving 2 bases not matched to a gene. The CDR3 sequence is 15 residues long. The CDR3 here is CASSYPGQAKNIQYF. CDR3 DNA: TGTGCCAGCAGTTACCCGGGACAGGCCAAAAACATTCAGTACTTC.

Here the CDR3 DNA reads TGTGCCAGCGGCCTGGGGGGCGGGAAGACCCAGTACTTC. Its translation: CASGLGGGKTQYF. The J gene is TRBJ2-5, the V gene TRBV28, with D perhaps given as TRBD1 or TRBD2 (6 bases each). The CDR3 is made up of 13 amino acids. Germline V gene data show CDR1 as MDHEN and CDR2 as SYDVKM. V gave up 8 bases and J gave up 6 bases, with 16 bases separating them.

The CDR3 reads CASSLVGRIAYEQYF. Here the CDR3 DNA reads TGTGCCAGCAGCTTAGTGGGACGGATAGCCTACGAGCAGTACTTC. The rearrangement joins TRBV7-9 to TRBJ2-7, with D perhaps given as TRBD1 or TRBD2 (5 bases each). The V end was cut by 1 base, the J end by 2 bases, with 12 bases between. Germline V CDR1 and CDR2: SEHNR, FQNEAQ (reference sequence). CDR3 length: 15 residues.

CDR3 nucleotides: TGTGCCAGCGGCCCTGGACTCAAGCAGTTCTTC. It encodes CASGPGLKQFF. V gene TRBV7-9 combines with J gene TRBJ2-1, with D tentatively TRBD2 (5 bases). Trimming removed 8 bases from V and 11 bases from J, with 13 bases in between. Germline V gene lookup returns CDR1 SEHNR and CDR2 FQNEAQ (reference sequence). The CDR3 totals 11 residues.

This rearrangement joins TRBV14 to TRBJ2-3, with 9 positions matching TRBD2. CDR3 size: 17 residues. CDR1 is SGHDN, CDR2 FVKESK, per germline. V lost 2 bases, J lost 3 bases, and 9 bases stayed unmatched. The CDR3 region is CASSQFRGGGATDTQYF. In nucleotides, the CDR3 is TGTGCCAGCAGCCAATTCCGCGGCGGGGGGGCGACAGATACGCAGTATTTT.

The CDR3, as DNA: TGTGCCAGCACCACCGACGCGAACACTGAAGCTTTCTTT. This sequence encodes CASTTDANTEAFF. J is TRBJ1-1 and V is TRBV28; D remains unclear. V lost 7 bases to trimming and J lost 1 base, with 10 bases between them. Germline assignment: CDR1 MDHEN and CDR2 SYDVKM. The CDR3 totals 13 residues. The full variable domain, with the rest looked up from reference TRBV28 and TRBJ1-1, is DVKVTQSSRYLVKRTGEKVFLECVQDMDHENMFWYRQDPGLGLRLIYFSYDVKMKEKGDIPEGYSVSREKKERFSLILESASTNQTSMYLCASTTDANTEAFFGQGTRLTVV.

This clonotype was seen only a few times. The V and J genes are TRBV4-2 and TRBJ2-7; D is possibly TRBD2 (5 bases). CDR1 and CDR2 (germline): LGHNA, YNFKEQ. The CDR3 consists of 14 residues. Trimming stripped 1 base from V and 3 bases from J, with 10 bases between. The CDR3, as DNA: TGTGCCAGCAGCCAAGTTGGCGACTACTACGAGCAGTACTTC. Protein product: CASSQVGDYYEQYF.

The rearrangement links TRBV5-1 to TRBJ2-3; 8 positions match TRBD1. With V trimmed by 4 bases and J by 6 bases, 13 bases remained unmatched. CDR3 length: 16 residues. Germline CDR1 reads SGHRS; CDR2 reads YFSETQ. The CDR3 coding sequence is TGCGCCAGCAGCACCGGACAGGGATCAACGTCGGATACGCAGTATTTT. Amino acids: CASSTGQGSTSDTQYF.

The genes are TRBV7-2 and TRBJ2-5; D remains unclear. CDR3 length: 14 amino acids. Trimming took off 3 bases at V and 2 bases at J, with 10 bases between the two ends. Germline-derived CDR1 and CDR2 are SGHTA and FQGNSA. The CDR3 region has the DNA TGTGCCAGCAGCTTCGGACGCCGGCAAGAGACCCAGTACTTC. Its translation is CASSFGRRQETQYF.

This clonotype was seen at least ten times. The chain joins TRBV27 to TRBJ2-1, with TRBD2 matching over 11 bases. This CDR3 is 19 amino acids long. Trimming at V came to 6 bases and at J to 0 bases, leaving 13 bases not matched to a gene. Germline values: CDR1 MNHEY, CDR2 SMNVEV (reference sequence). The CDR3 sequence is CASSRLAGYKFSSYNEQFF. The CDR3 DNA follows: TGTGCCAGCAGCCGACTAGCGGGATATAAATTCAGCTCCTACAATGAGCAGTTCTTC.

This rearrangement joins TRBV7-2 to TRBJ2-3; 9 bases are shared with TRBD2. Germline CDR1 and CDR2: SGHTA and FQGNSA. CDR3 length: 16 residues. V shed 5 bases, J shed 8 bases, and the junction held 14 bases outside the gene matches. As DNA, the CDR3 is TGTGCCAGCAGCCGGCCTGGCGGGGGGGTTGCGGCTACGCAGTATTTT. It is translated as CASSRPGGGVAATQYF.

The V call is TRBV4-2, the J call TRBJ2-5; D not certain. Deletions cut 1 base from V and 4 bases from J, with 10 bases between. The CDR3 is made up of 14 amino acids. Germline V lookup: CDR1 LGHNA, CDR2 YNFKEQ. CDR3 sequence: CASSQGGSIETQYF. The DNA for the CDR3 is TGTGCCAGCAGCCAAGGGGGTAGTATAGAGACCCAGTACTTC.

In its sample, this clonotype was seen a few times. The CDR3, as DNA: TGTGCCAGCAGCTTAAAGGGACATAACACAGATACGCAGTATTTT. As protein: CASSLKGHNTDTQYF. This rearrangement joins TRBV7-9 to TRBJ2-3; D may be TRBD1 (6 bases). The CDR3 is 15 residues long. V shed 2 bases and J shed 2 bases, with 11 bases lying between them. Germline CDR1 and CDR2: SEHNR and FQNEAQ (reference sequence). The full variable domain, its missing parts supplied by reference TRBV7-9 and TRBJ2-3, is DTGVSQNPRHKITKRGQNVTFRCDPISEHNRLYWYRQTLGQGPEFLTYFQNEAQLEKSRLLSDRFSAERPKGSFSTLEIQRTEQGDSAMYLCASSLKGHNTDTQYFGPGTRLTVL.